These T cell receptor beta chains were read from a single sample in a study of T cell repertoires in cytomegalovirus infection. TCRdb passed the reads through MiXCR, listing each CDR3 protein once. The sample holds more than 400,000 distinct CDR3 sequences, approximately 26% seen once. The specimen sequenced was PBMCs. The receptor source for this set is a human donor in good health (CMV status not recorded). Some clones in this sample may be carry-over from other donors' samples. Each CDR3 is given with its conserved first and last residue. A D gene is named only where the DNA matches it firmly. Size is omitted from some rows. Given values are once, few, many or a class for expanded clones.

CASSTNRVLSNQPQHF,TGTGCCAGCAGTACCAACAGGGTTTTGAGCAATCAGCCCCAGCATTTT,TRBV12-3/TRBV12-4,-,-,TRBJ1-5
CASSLTGTGVYGYTF,TGTGCCAGCAGCTTAACGGGGACAGGGGTATATGGCTACACCTTC,TRBV7-3,few,TRBD1,TRBJ1-2
CASVSGLAGGPSYNEQFF,TGTGCCAGCGTCTCGGGACTAGCGGGAGGGCCCTCCTACAATGAGCAGTTCTTC,TRBV28,few,TRBD2,TRBJ2-1
CASSYFTGELFF,TGTGCCAGCTCCTACTTCACCGGGGAGCTGTTTTTT,TRBV7-2,many,-,TRBJ2-2
CASSLLPETQYF,TGTGCCAGCAGTTTACTCCCGGAGACCCAGTACTTC,TRBV28,-,-,TRBJ2-5
CATSDGQGVSGANVLTF,TGTGCCACCAGTGATGGACAGGGGGTCTCTGGGGCCAACGTCCTGACTTTC,TRBV24-1,many,TRBD1,TRBJ2-6
CASSPVRRVEKLFF,TGTGCCAGCAGCCCGGTGAGGAGGGTGGAAAAACTGTTTTTT,TRBV12-3/TRBV12-4,-,-,TRBJ1-4
CASTSGGELTGELFF,TGTGCCAGCACTTCCGGGGGCGAATTGACCGGGGAGCTGTTTTTT,TRBV6-1,-,-,TRBJ2-2
CASSPRDWGTDTQYF,TGTGCCAGCAGCCCGCGGGACTGGGGCACAGATACGCAGTATTTT,TRBV7-8,many,-,TRBJ2-3
CASRQEGSEQYF,TGTGCCAGCAGACAGGAGGGCTCCGAGCAGTACTTC,TRBV7-2,many,-,TRBJ2-7
CASGTYGNTIYF,TGTGCCAGCGGGACATACGGAAACACCATATATTTT,TRBV12-3/TRBV12-4,-,-,TRBJ1-3
CASSLQGLNGYTF,TGTGCCAGTAGTCTACAGGGCCTTAACGGCTACACCTTC,TRBV19,few,-,TRBJ1-2
CASRVELFF,TGTGCCAGCAGGGTCGAACTGTTTTTT,TRBV7-2,many,-,TRBJ1-4
CASRQGLNRGLDRKAFF,TGTGCCAGTCGCCAGGGATTAAACCGGGGACTCGATCGAAAGGCTTTCTTT,TRBV19,few,-,TRBJ1-1
CASSPLLRGSYNSPLHF,TGTGCCAGCAGTCCTCTCTTGAGAGGCTCCTATAATTCACCCCTCCACTTT,TRBV12-3/TRBV12-4,-,-,TRBJ1-6
CSGGIAGGPKETQYF,TGCAGCGGGGGGATAGCGGGAGGGCCAAAAGAGACCCAGTACTTC,TRBV29-1,-,TRBD2,TRBJ2-5
CASSQTGPGEPQHF,TGTGCCAGCAGCCAAACAGGCCCCGGGGAGCCCCAGCATTTT,TRBV27,-,-,TRBJ1-5
CASRYSGRGYNEQFF,TGTGCCAGCAGATATAGCGGGAGGGGCTACAATGAGCAGTTCTTC,TRBV6-2/TRBV6-3,-,TRBD2,TRBJ2-1
CASSILAGEGSDIQYF,TGTGCCAGTAGTATTTTAGCAGGCGAGGGATCGGACATTCAGTACTTC,TRBV19,many,-,TRBJ2-4
CASTSGDWNTGELFF,TGTGCCAGCACATCAGGGGATTGGAACACCGGGGAGCTGTTTTTT,TRBV7-2,many,-,TRBJ2-2
CASSTQMAGGREQFF,TGTGCCAGCAGCACACAGATGGCGGGAGGGAGAGAGCAGTTCTTC,TRBV13,few,TRBD2,TRBJ2-1
CASSIDLRNGANVLTF,TGTGCCAGTAGTATAGATCTGAGGAATGGGGCCAACGTCCTGACTTTC,TRBV19,-,-,TRBJ2-6